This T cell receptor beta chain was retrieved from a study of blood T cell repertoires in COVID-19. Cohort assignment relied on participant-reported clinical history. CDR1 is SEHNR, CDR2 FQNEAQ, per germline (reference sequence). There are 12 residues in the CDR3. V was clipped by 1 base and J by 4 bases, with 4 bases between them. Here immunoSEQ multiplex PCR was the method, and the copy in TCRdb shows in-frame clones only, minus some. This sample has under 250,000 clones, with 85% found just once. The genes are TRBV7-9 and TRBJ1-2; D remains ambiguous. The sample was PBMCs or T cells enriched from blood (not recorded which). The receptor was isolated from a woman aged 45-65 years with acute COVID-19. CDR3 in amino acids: CASSLDSYGYTF. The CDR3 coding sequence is TGTGCCAGCAGCTTAGACAGCTATGGCTACACCTTC.